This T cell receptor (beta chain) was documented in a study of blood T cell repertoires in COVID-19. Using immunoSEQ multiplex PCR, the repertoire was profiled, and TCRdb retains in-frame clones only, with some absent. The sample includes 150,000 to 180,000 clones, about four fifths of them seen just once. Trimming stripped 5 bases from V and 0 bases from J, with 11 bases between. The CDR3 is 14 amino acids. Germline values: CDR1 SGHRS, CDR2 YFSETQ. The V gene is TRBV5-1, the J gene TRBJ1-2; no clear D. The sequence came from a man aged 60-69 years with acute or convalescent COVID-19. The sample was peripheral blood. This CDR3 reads CASSPRRTNYGYTF. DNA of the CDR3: TGCGCCAGCAGTCCCAGGCGAACTAACTATGGCTACACCTTC.